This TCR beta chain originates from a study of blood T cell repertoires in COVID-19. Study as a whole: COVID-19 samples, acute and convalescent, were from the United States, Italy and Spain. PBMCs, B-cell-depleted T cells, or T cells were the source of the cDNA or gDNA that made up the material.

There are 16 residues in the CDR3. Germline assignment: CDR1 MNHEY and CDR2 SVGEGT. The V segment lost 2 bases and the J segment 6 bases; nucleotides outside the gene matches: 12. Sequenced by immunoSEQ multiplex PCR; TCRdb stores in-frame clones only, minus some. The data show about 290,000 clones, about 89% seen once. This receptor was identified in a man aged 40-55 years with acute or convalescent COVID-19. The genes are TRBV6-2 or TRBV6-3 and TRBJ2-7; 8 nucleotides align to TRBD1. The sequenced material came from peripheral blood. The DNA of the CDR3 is TGTGCCAGCAGTTACACAGGACAGGGACCGTTCGGCGAGCAGTACTTC. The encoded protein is CASSYTGQGPFGEQYF.